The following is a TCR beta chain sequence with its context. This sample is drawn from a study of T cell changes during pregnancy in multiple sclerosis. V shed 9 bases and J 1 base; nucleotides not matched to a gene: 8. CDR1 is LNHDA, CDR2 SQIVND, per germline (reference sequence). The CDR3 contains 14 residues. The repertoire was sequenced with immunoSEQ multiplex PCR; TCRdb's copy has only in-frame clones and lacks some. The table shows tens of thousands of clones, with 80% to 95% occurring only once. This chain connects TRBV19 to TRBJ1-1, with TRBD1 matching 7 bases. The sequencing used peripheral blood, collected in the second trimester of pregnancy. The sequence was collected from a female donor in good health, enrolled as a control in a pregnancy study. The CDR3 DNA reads TGTGCCAGCACGAGGGACAGAGAGAACACTGAAGCTTTCTTT. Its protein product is CASTRDRENTEAFF. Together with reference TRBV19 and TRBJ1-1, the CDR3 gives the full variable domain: DGGITQSPKYLFRKEGQNVTLSCEQNLNHDAMYWYRQDPGQGLRLIYYSQIVNDFQKGDIAEGYSVSREKKESFPLTVTSAQKNPTAFYLCASTRDRENTEAFFGQGTRLTVV.